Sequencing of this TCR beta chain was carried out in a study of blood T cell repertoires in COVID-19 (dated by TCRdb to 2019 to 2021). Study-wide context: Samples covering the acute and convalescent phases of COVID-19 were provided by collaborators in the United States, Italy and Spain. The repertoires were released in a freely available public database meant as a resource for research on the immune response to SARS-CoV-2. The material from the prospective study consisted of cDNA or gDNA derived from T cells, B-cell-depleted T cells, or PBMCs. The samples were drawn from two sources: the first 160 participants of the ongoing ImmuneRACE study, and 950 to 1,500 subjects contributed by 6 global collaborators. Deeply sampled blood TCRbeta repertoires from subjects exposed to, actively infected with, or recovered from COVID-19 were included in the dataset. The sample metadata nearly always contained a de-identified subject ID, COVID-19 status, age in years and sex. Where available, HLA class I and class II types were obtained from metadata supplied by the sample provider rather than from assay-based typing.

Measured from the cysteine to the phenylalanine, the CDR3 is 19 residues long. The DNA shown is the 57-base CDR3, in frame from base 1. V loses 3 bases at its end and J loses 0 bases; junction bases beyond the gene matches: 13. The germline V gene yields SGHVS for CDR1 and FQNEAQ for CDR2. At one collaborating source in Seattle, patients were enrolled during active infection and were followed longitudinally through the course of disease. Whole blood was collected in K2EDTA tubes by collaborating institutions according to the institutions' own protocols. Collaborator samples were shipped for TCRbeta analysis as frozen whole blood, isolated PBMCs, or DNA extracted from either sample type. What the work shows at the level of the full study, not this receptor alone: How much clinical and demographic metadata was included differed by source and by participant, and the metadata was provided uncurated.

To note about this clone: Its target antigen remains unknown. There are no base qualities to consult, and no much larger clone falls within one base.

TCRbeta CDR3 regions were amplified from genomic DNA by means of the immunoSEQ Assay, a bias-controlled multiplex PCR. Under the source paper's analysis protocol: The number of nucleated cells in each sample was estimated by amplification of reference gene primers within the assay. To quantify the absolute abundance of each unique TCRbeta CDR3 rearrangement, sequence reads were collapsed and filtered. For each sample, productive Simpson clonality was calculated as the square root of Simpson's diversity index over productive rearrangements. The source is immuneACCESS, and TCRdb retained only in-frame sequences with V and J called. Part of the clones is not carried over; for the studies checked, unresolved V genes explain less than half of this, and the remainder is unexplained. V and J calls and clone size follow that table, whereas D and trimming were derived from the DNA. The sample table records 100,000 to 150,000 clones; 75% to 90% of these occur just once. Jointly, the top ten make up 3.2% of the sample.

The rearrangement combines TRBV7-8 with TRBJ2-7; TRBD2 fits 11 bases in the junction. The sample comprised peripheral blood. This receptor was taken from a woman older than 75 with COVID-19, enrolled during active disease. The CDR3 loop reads CASSFANLAGGQSSYEQYF. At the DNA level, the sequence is TGTGCCAGCAGCTTCGCGAATCTAGCGGGAGGCCAAAGCTCCTACGAGCAGTACTTC.